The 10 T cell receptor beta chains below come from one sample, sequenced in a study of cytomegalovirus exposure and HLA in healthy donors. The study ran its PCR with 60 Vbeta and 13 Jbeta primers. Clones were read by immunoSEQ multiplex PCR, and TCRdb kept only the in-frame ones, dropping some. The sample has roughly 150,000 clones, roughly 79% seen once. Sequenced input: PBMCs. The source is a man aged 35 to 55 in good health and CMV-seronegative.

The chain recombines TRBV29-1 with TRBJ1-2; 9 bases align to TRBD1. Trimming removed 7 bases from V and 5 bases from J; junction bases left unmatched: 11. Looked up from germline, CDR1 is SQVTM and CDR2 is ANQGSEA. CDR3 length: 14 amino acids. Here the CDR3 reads CSADPGTGRYGYTF. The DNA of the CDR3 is TGCAGCGCCGACCCCGGGACAGGGAGGTATGGCTACACCTTC.

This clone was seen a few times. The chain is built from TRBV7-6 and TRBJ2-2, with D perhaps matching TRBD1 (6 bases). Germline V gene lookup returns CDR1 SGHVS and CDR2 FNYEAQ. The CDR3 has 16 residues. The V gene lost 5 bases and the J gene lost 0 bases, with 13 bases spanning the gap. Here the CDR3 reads CASSKNRASNTGELFF. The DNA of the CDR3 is TGTGCCAGCAGCAAAAACAGGGCCTCGAACACCGGGGAGCTGTTTTTT.

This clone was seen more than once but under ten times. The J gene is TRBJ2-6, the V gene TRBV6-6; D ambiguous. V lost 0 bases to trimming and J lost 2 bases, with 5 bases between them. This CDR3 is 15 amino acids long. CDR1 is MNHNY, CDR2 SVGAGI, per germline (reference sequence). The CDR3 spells CASSYSAAGANVLTF. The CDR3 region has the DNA TGTGCCAGCAGTTACTCGGCGGCTGGGGCCAACGTCCTGACTTTC.

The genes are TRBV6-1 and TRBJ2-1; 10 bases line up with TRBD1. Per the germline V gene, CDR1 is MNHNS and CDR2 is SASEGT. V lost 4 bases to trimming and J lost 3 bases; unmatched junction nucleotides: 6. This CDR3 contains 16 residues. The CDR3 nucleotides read TGTGCCAGCAGTGCCTCCGGGACAGGGGTCTACAATGAGCAGTTCTTC. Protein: CASSASGTGVYNEQFF.

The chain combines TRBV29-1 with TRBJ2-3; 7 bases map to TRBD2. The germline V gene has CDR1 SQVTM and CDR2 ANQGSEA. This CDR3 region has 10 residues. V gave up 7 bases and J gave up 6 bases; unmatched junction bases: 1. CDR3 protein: CSGGGDTQYF. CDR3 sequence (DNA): TGCAGCGGGGGAGGGGATACGCAGTATTTT.

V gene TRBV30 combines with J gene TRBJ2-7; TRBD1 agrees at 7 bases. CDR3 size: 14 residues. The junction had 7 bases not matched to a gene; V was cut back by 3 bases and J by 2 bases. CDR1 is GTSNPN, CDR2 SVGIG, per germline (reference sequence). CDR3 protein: CAWSAARGPYEQYF. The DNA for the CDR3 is TGTGCCTGGAGCGCGGCGAGGGGGCCCTACGAGCAGTACTTC. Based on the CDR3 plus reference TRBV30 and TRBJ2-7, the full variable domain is SQTIHQWPATLVQPVGSPLSLECTVEGTSNPNLYWYRQAAGRGLQLLFYSVGIGQISSEVPQNLSASRPQDRQFILSSKKLLLSDSGFYLCAWSAARGPYEQYFGPGTRLTVT.

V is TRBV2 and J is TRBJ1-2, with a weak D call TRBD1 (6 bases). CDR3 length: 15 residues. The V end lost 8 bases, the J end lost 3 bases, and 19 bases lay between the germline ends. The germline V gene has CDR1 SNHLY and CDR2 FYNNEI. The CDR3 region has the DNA TGTGCCAGCTATCTACAGGGCCTATCTTACTATGGCTACACCTTC. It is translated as CASYLQGLSYYGYTF.

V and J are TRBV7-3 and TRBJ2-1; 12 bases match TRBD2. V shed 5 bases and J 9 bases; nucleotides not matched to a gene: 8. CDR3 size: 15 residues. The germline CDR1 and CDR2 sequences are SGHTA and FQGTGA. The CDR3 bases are TGTGCCAGCAGCCCACTAGCGGGAGGCTTGGGTGAGCAGTTCTTC. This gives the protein CASSPLAGGLGEQFF.

CDR3 sequence reads: CASSLDLTRYNEQFF. Here the CDR3 DNA reads TGTGCCAGCAGCTTAGATCTAACTCGTTACAATGAGCAGTTCTTC. The chain uses TRBV11-2 and TRBJ2-1, with unresolved D. There are 15 residues in the CDR3. V dropped 0 bases and J dropped 4 bases, with 10 bases sitting between them. CDR1 and CDR2 from the germline V gene are SGHAT and FQNNGV.

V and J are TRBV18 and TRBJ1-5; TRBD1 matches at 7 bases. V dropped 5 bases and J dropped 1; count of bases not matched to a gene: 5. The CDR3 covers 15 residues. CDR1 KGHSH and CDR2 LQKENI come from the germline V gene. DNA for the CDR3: TGTGCCAGCTCAGATTCGGGACAGAGCAATCAGCCCCAGCATTTT. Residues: CASSDSGQSNQPQHF. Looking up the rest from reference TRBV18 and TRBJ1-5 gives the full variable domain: NAGVMQNPRHLVRRRGQEARLRCSPMKGHSHVYWYRQLPEEGLKFMVYLQKENIIDESGMPKERFSAEFPKEGPSILRIQQVVRGDSAAYFCASSDSGQSNQPQHFGDGTRLSIL.